The 24 T cell receptor beta chains given below trace back to one sample, sequenced in a study of blood T cell repertoires in COVID-19. Generated by immunoSEQ multiplex PCR, the TCRdb table keeps only in-frame clones and is missing some. Among 210,000 or so clones listed, roughly 79% were seen once. The specimen was PBMCs or T cells enriched from blood (not recorded which). These receptors came from a woman between 50 and 59 years old with acute COVID-19.

This clone was counted a few times. This chain links TRBV28 with TRBJ2-7, with 7 bases aligning to TRBD1. J lost 2 bases, V lost 6 bases, and 4 bases had no gene match. Germline CDR1 reads MDHEN; CDR2 reads SYDVKM. This CDR3 is built from 13 residues. Here the CDR3 DNA reads TGTGCCAGCAGAGGGGGACAGACCTACGAGCAGTACTTC. This codes for CASRGGQTYEQYF.

The genes are TRBV6-2 or TRBV6-3 and TRBJ2-1; 11 bases are a match to TRBD2. Looked up from germline, CDR1 is MNHEY and CDR2 is SVGEGT. V shed 6 bases and J 2 bases; nucleotides not matched to a gene: 3. CDR3 length equals 15 residues. This CDR3 is CASRPSGRTYNEQFF. In DNA form, the CDR3 reads TGTGCCAGCAGACCTAGCGGGAGGACCTACAATGAGCAGTTCTTC.

This clone has just one count. This chain links TRBV11-1 with TRBJ1-2; 7 bases are shared with TRBD1. The CDR3 contains 15 residues. Germline V gene sequence: CDR1 SGHAT, CDR2 FQDESV (reference sequence). The V gene end was trimmed by 5 bases and the J gene end by 4 bases; junction bases not matched to a gene: 10. The CDR3 spells CASSPGDSVRYGYTF. The CDR3 nucleotides read TGTGCCAGCAGCCCGGGGGACAGCGTTCGCTATGGCTACACCTTC.

The chain links TRBV7-6 to TRBJ2-7; TRBD2 aligns across 12 bases. V trimming: 4 bases; J trimming: 3 bases; junction bases outside the gene matches: 1. The CDR3 consists of 14 residues. CDR1 and CDR2 from the germline V gene are SGHVS and FNYEAQ. CDR3 loop: CASSSTSGGYEQYF. In DNA, the CDR3 is TGTGCCAGCAGCTCGACTAGCGGGGGCTACGAGCAGTACTTC.

This chain connects TRBV20-1 to TRBJ2-1; no clear D gene. The CDR3 spans 11 residues. Germline V CDR1 and CDR2: DFQATT, SNEGSKA (reference sequence). V lost 5 bases, J lost 3 bases, and 5 bases lay in between. The CDR3 region is CSAQIYNEQFF. The DNA for the CDR3 is TGCAGTGCTCAGATCTACAATGAGCAGTTCTTC.

CDR3 in amino acids: CASSAPDFYEQYF. The CDR3 DNA is TGTGCCAGCAGCGCCCCGGACTTCTACGAGCAGTACTTC. The rearrangement links TRBV5-4 to TRBJ2-7, with D perhaps matching TRBD2 (5 bases). The CDR3 loop spans 13 amino acids. Germline CDR1 and CDR2: SGHNT and YYREEE (reference sequence). V was clipped by 4 bases and J by 3 bases, with 11 bases between them.

Only a few counts were recorded for this clone. The gene calls are TRBV11-3 and TRBJ1-2, with 7 positions matching TRBD1. The CDR3 is made up of 16 amino acids. Per the germline V gene, CDR1 is SGHNT and CDR2 is YENEEA. J was trimmed by 0 bases and V by 5 bases; bases with no gene match: 9. The CDR3 loop reads CASSPDAGTANYGYTF. In nucleotides, the CDR3 is TGTGCCAGCAGCCCGGACGCCGGGACAGCTAACTATGGCTACACCTTC.

The chain recombines TRBV18 with TRBJ1-5; TRBD1 matches at 10 bases. After removal of 2 bases from V and 5 bases from J, the junction contained 6 bases not matched to a gene. Per germline, CDR1 KGHSH and CDR2 LQKENI. CDR3 size: 16 residues. CDR3: CASSPGQGVGDQPQHF. As DNA, the CDR3 is TGTGCCAGCTCACCAGGACAGGGGGTCGGTGATCAGCCCCAGCATTTT.

The CDR3 region is CASSPAADQPQHF. Here the CDR3 DNA reads TGTGCCAGCTCACCAGCGGCAGATCAGCCCCAGCATTTT. This sequence joins TRBV18 and TRBJ1-5; D is undetermined. Trimming removed 2 bases at V and 5 bases at J, with 7 bases between. The CDR3 sequence is 13 residues long. CDR1 is KGHSH and CDR2 is LQKENI in the germline V gene.

The J gene is TRBJ2-1, the V gene TRBV29-1, with 8 positions matching TRBD2. Germline CDR1 reads SQVTM; CDR2 reads ANQGSEA. The ends lost 4 bases at V and 9 bases at J; junction bases unmatched: 11. The CDR3 sequence is 14 residues long. The CDR3 here is CSVASGSGSSEQFF. CDR3 in DNA: TGCAGCGTTGCGTCCGGAAGCGGGAGTAGTGAGCAGTTCTTC.

The chain combines TRBV11-2 with TRBJ2-3, with D hard to call. The germline V gene has CDR1 SGHAT and CDR2 FQNNGV. CDR3 length: 12 amino acids. Trimming cost V 2 bases and J 6 bases, with 6 bases left between them. CDR3 sequence (DNA): TGTGCCAGCAGCTTAAACGCGGATACGCAGTATTTT. This encodes CASSLNADTQYF.

The genes are TRBV4-3 and TRBJ2-2; TRBD2 matches 8 bases. V shed 6 bases and J 1 base; nucleotides not matched to a gene: 4. This CDR3 is built from 15 residues. The V gene's germline CDR1 is LGHNA and CDR2 YSLEER. The CDR3 DNA reads as TGCGCCAGCAGAGGCGCGGGGGGGAACACCGGGGAGCTGTTTTTT. Its protein is CASRGAGGNTGELFF.

CDR3: CASRVLPASTDTQYF. CDR3 bases: TGTGCCAGCAGGGTGCTACCCGCTAGCACAGATACGCAGTATTTT. The rearrangement links TRBV27 to TRBJ2-3, with D uncertain. The CDR3 has 15 residues. The ends were cut back, 6 bases at V and 0 bases at J, with 13 bases in the middle. CDR1 and CDR2 from the germline V gene are MNHEY and SMNVEV (reference sequence).

This clone appeared a few times. This sequence joins TRBV5-5 and TRBJ1-1, with no clear D. The CDR3 is made up of 15 amino acids. V was cut by 2 bases and J by 4 bases, with 15 bases left in between. Germline V gene lookup returns CDR1 SGHKS and CDR2 YYEKEE (reference sequence). DNA of the CDR3: TGTGCCAGCAGCTTACGATACGAGGTGGGCACTGAAGCTTTCTTT. Its translation is CASSLRYEVGTEAFF.

The chain uses TRBV19 and TRBJ1-6, with 8 bases identical to TRBD1. The CDR3 is 14 amino acids. Germline V gene lookup returns CDR1 LNHDA and CDR2 SQIVND (reference sequence). Trimming took 5 bases from V and 6 from J; bases not matched to a gene: 3. CDR3: CASSSGQVNSPLHF. CDR3 DNA sequence: TGTGCCAGTAGTTCGGGACAGGTTAATTCACCCCTCCACTTT.

This clone was detected a few times. V is TRBV7-9 and J is TRBJ1-5, with 8 bases aligning to TRBD1. The CDR3 length is 17 residues. Per the germline V gene, CDR1 is SEHNR and CDR2 is FQNEAQ (reference sequence). The junction had 12 bases not matched to a gene; V was cut back by 3 bases and J by 5 bases. CDR3 protein: CASSFSPGQAKDQPQHF. Written as DNA, the CDR3 is TGTGCCAGCAGCTTTAGTCCGGGACAGGCTAAGGATCAGCCCCAGCATTTT.

The rearrangement links TRBV7-9 to TRBJ2-5, with D possibly matching TRBD2 (6 bases). Germline-derived CDR1 and CDR2 are SEHNR and FQNEAQ (reference sequence). The CDR3 has 15 amino acids. The V end lost 0 bases, the J end lost 3 bases, and 11 bases lay between the germline ends. The CDR3 is CASSLALGGKETQYF. The CDR3, as DNA: TGTGCCAGCAGCTTAGCGCTGGGGGGAAAAGAGACCCAGTACTTC.

The rearrangement links TRBV27 to TRBJ1-4; 7 bases match TRBD1. Unmatched junction bases numbered 5, after V lost 6 bases and J lost 7 bases. CDR1 and CDR2 from the germline V gene are MNHEY and SMNVEV (reference sequence). This CDR3 is built from 13 residues. CDR3 bases: TGTGCCAGCAGGCTGGACAGGTTTGAAAAACTGTTTTTT. It encodes CASRLDRFEKLFF. The full variable domain, in which reference TRBV27 and TRBJ1-4 provide the parts outside the CDR3, is EAQVTQNPRYLITVTGKKLTVTCSQNMNHEYMSWYRQDPGLGLRQIYYSMNVEVTDKGDVPEGYKVSRKEKRNFPLILESPSPNQTSLYFCASRLDRFEKLFFGSGTQLSVL.

The genes are TRBV27 and TRBJ1-1; 8 positions match TRBD1. The V gene end was trimmed by 4 bases and the J gene end by 1 base; junction bases not matched to a gene: 5. Germline V gene sequence: CDR1 MNHEY, CDR2 SMNVEV (reference sequence). The CDR3 totals 15 residues. CDR3: CASSSDRAANTEAFF. The CDR3 DNA reads as TGTGCCAGCAGTTCGGACAGGGCGGCGAACACTGAAGCTTTCTTT.

CDR3 sequence (DNA): TGTGCCAGCAGCCAAAGGGGGGGTACTGAAGCTTTCTTT. It specifies CASSQRGGTEAFF. The rearrangement links TRBV14 to TRBJ1-1; TRBD1 is a possible D gene (6 bases). Germline V gene lookup returns CDR1 SGHDN and CDR2 FVKESK. The length of the CDR3 is 13 residues. V was shortened by 2 bases and J by 5 bases, with 9 bases between the two germline ends.

The rearrangement links TRBV5-6 to TRBJ1-5; TRBD1 agrees at 10 bases. This CDR3 is 16 amino acids long. Germline trimming cut 3 bases from V and 2 bases from J; bases unmatched to any gene: 5. Looked up from germline, CDR1 is SGHDT and CDR2 is YYEEEE. The CDR3 nucleotides read TGTGCCAGCAGCTGGGGACAGGGGTTAGGCAATCAGCCCCAGCATTTT. It codes for CASSWGQGLGNQPQHF.

This clone was recorded only once. V usage is TRBV10-3 and J usage is TRBJ2-7; D not certain. The CDR3 covers 14 residues. Trimming pared 3 bases from V and 0 bases from J, leaving 9 bases between. The germline CDR1 and CDR2 sequences are ENHRY and SYGVKD. The DNA for the CDR3 is TGTGCCATCAGTGACCAATACGGCTCCTACGAGCAGTACTTC. Encoded protein: CAISDQYGSYEQYF.

This chain connects TRBV5-1 to TRBJ2-5; D is uncertain. The CDR3 is 14 amino acids. Deletions cut 4 bases from V and 1 base from J, with 11 bases between. Germline V gene lookup returns CDR1 SGHRS and CDR2 YFSETQ. The CDR3 loop is CASSPGSVQETQYF. In nucleotides, the CDR3 is TGCGCCAGCAGCCCCGGGTCAGTCCAAGAGACCCAGTACTTC.

The chain is built from TRBV5-1 and TRBJ1-1; 8 bases agree with TRBD1. Looked up from germline, CDR1 is SGHRS and CDR2 is YFSETQ. The V and J ends lost 3 bases and 3 bases, in that order; junction bases with no gene match: 10. This CDR3 region has 16 residues. The CDR3 reads CASSYGTGIYDTEAFF. The CDR3 coding sequence is TGCGCCAGCAGCTACGGGACAGGAATTTATGACACTGAAGCTTTCTTT.